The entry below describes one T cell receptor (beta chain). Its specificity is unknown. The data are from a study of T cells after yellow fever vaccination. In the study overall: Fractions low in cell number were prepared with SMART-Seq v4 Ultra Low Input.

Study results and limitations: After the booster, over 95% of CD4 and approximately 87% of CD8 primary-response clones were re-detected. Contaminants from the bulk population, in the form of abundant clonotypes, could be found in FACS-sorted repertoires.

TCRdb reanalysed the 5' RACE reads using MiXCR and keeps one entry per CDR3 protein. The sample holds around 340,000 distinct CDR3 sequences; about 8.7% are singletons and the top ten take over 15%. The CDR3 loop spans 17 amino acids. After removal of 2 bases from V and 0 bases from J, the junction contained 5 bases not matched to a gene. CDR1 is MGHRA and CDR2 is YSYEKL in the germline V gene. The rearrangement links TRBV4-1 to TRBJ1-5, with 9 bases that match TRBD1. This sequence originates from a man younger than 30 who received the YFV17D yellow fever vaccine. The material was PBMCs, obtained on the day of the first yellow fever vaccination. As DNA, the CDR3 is TGCGCCAGCAGCCAATGGGGGACAGGGTATAGCAATCAGCCCCAGCATTTT. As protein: CASSQWGTGYSNQPQHF.